One and the same sample provided the 24 T cell receptor beta chains below, sequenced in a study of human T cells and chemical hapten exposure. The time point here: patch test 2, 6 weeks after DPC sensitization. The treatment is: therapeutic diphenylcyclopropenone sensitization with weekly scalp DPC. One entry per CDR3 protein results from TCRdb running MiXCR on the RACE reads. This sample has around 69,000 distinct CDR3 sequences, with roughly 8.5% found just once. This specimen was whole blood, taken in connection with sensitization to the hapten diphenylcyclopropenone (DPC). The receptors stem from a woman between 45 and 60 years old with alopecia areata. Some clones in this sample may be carry-over from other donors' samples.

This clonotype appeared a few times. This chain links TRBV10-3 with TRBJ2-7; D is uncertain. The CDR3 length is 16 residues. In germline, CDR1 is ENHRY, CDR2 SYGVKD. V lost 0 bases to trimming and J lost 4 bases, with 16 bases between them. The CDR3 loop is CAISESIGLLTYEQYF. The CDR3 nucleotides read TGTGCCATCAGTGAGTCCATTGGGCTATTAACATACGAGCAGTACTTC.

This CDR3 reads CASFLRGTGYGYTF. CDR3 DNA sequence: TGTGCCAGCTTCCTTCGGGGGACAGGGTATGGCTACACCTTC. The chain uses TRBV21-1 and TRBJ1-2; TRBD1 is taken as the D call from the table, unchecked against the DNA. TRBV21-1 is a known pseudogene. The CDR3 length is 14 residues.

This chain uses TRBV13 with TRBJ2-4; D is unresolved. Germline assignment: CDR1 PRHDT and CDR2 FYEKMQ (reference sequence). Trimming stripped 7 bases from V and 2 bases from J, with 9 bases between. The CDR3 runs to 13 residues. The CDR3 sequence is CASTEGTKNIQYF. The CDR3 bases are TGTGCCAGCACGGAAGGGACCAAAAACATTCAGTACTTC. Filled out from reference TRBV13 and TRBJ2-4, the complete variable domain reads AAGVIQSPRHLIKEKRETATLKCYPIPRHDTVYWYQQGPGQDPQFLISFYEKMQSDKGSIPDRFSAQQFSDYHSELNMSSLELGDSALYFCASTEGTKNIQYFGAGTRLSVL.

About this clonotype itself: A read error may be the cause here, since a much bigger clone is one base away. The chain uses TRBV9 and TRBJ1-3; D not resolved. The CDR3 covers 17 residues. Germline lookup yields CDR1 SGDLS and CDR2 YYNGEE. The V and J ends lost 0 bases and 0 bases respectively, with 13 bases between them. CDR3 amino acids: CASSVVLGTVSGNTIYF. The CDR3 coding sequence is TGTGCCAGCAGCGTAGTTCTGGGAACGGTCTCTGGAAACACCATATATTTT.

This clonotype has just a few counts. V gene TRBV6-6 combines with J gene TRBJ1-1; D call uncertain. CDR3 length equals 17 residues. Germline values: CDR1 MNHNY, CDR2 SVGAGI (reference sequence). Trimming cost V 3 bases and J 3 bases, with 20 bases left between them. The DNA of the CDR3 is TGTGCCAGCAGTTATCCCCCCCTCCCCGCATGGGACACTGAAGCTTTCTTT. This translates into CASSYPPLPAWDTEAFF.

The chain joins TRBV5-1 to TRBJ1-1; 7 bases map to TRBD1. This CDR3 spans 14 amino acids. Germline V gives CDR1 SGHRS, CDR2 YFSETQ. The trim removed 4 bases at V and 1 base at J, leaving 4 bases unmatched. This CDR3 is CASSLTGRNTEAFF. As DNA, the CDR3 is TGCGCCAGCAGCCTGACAGGGAGGAACACTGAAGCTTTCTTT.

The chain links TRBV7-9 to TRBJ1-1, with 9 bases fitting TRBD1. V lost 5 bases, J lost 4 bases, and 8 bases stayed unmatched. The CDR3 runs to 15 residues. Per germline, CDR1 SEHNR and CDR2 FQNEAQ (reference sequence). The CDR3 DNA follows: TGTGCCAGCAGCAGGACAGGGGTTGGGAGCACTGAAGCTTTCTTT. Amino acids: CASSRTGVGSTEAFF.

This clonotype has ten or more counts. The chain couples TRBV18 to TRBJ1-6; TRBD1 might be the D (6 bases). The germline V gene encodes CDR1 KGHSH and CDR2 LQKENI. The CDR3 has 14 residues. Trimming pared 3 bases from V and 6 bases from J, leaving 9 bases between. This CDR3 is CASSPDSLNSPLHF. The CDR3 nucleotides read TGTGCCAGCTCACCGGACAGTCTTAATTCACCCCTCCACTTT.

V is TRBV29-1 and J is TRBJ1-6; 7 bases line up with TRBD1. Germline V gene lookup returns CDR1 SQVTM and CDR2 ANQGSEA. The CDR3 is 13 amino acids. V shed 7 bases and J 4 bases; nucleotides not matched to a gene: 4. CDR3 in DNA: TGCAGCGCCCTGACAGGGTATAATTCACCCCTCCACTTT. Translated: CSALTGYNSPLHF. Complete variable domain (other parts from reference TRBV29-1 and TRBJ1-6): SAVISQKPSRDICQRGTSLTIQCQVDSQVTMMFWYRQQPGQSLTLIATANQGSEATYESGFVIDKFPISRPNLTFSTLTVSNMSPEDSSIYLCSALTGYNSPLHFGNGTRLTVT.

The V and J genes are TRBV6-5 and TRBJ2-3; 15 bases are a match to TRBD2. With V trimmed by 5 bases and J by 4 bases, 10 bases remained unmatched. In germline, CDR1 is MNHEY, CDR2 SVGAGI. The CDR3 contains 18 residues. This CDR3 reads CASSRTSGRAGLPDTQYF. The CDR3 DNA sequence: TGTGCCAGCAGTCGGACTAGCGGGAGGGCCGGTCTCCCAGATACGCAGTATTTT.

The sample holds a few counts of this clonotype. The chain couples TRBV20-1 to TRBJ1-1; D ambiguous. This CDR3 is 12 amino acids long. Per the germline V gene, CDR1 is DFQATT and CDR2 is SNEGSKA (reference sequence). The V gene lost 2 bases and the J gene lost 4 bases, with 8 bases spanning the gap. The CDR3 is CSARRTGTEAFF. The CDR3 coding sequence is TGCAGTGCTAGAAGGACGGGCACTGAAGCTTTCTTT.

This clonotype showed up just a few times. This chain connects TRBV4-1 to TRBJ2-3; 10 positions match TRBD2. Germline values: CDR1 MGHRA, CDR2 YSYEKL. The ends lost 2 bases at V and 3 bases at J; junction bases unmatched: 2. CDR3 length: 15 amino acids. For the CDR3, the DNA is TGCGCCAGCAGCCAACTAGCGGGAGTTACAGATACGCAGTATTTT. This gives the protein CASSQLAGVTDTQYF.

This clonotype was counted only a few times. The CDR3 reads CASSPFPDRGPPSPLHF. The CDR3, as DNA: TGTGCCAGCAGTCCCTTCCCGGACAGGGGCCCGCCTTCACCCCTCCACTTT. The chain employs TRBV27 and TRBJ1-6; TRBD1 matches 9 bases. Per the germline V gene, CDR1 is MNHEY and CDR2 is SMNVEV (reference sequence). V dropped 5 bases and J dropped 9; count of bases not matched to a gene: 14. The CDR3 length is 17 residues.

The chain combines TRBV10-3 with TRBJ1-2, with D maybe TRBD1 (6 bases). Looked up from germline, CDR1 is ENHRY and CDR2 is SYGVKD. Trimming removed 3 bases from V and 8 bases from J, with 13 bases in between. CDR3 length: 13 amino acids. The CDR3 region has the DNA TGTGCCATCAGTGAACAGGGTCCTAGCGGCTACACCTTC. Protein product: CAISEQGPSGYTF.

This rearrangement joins TRBV6-1 to TRBJ2-3, with TRBD2 identical over 8 bases. J gave up 1 base and V 6 bases, and 6 bases lay outside the gene matches. Germline CDR1 and CDR2: MNHNS and SASEGT. This CDR3 has 15 amino acids. CDR3 sequence: CASSPLAAGTDTQYF. CDR3 sequence (DNA): TGTGCCAGCAGCCCACTAGCGGCGGGCACAGATACGCAGTATTTT.

This clonotype was seen more than once but under ten times. V gene TRBV24-1 combines with J gene TRBJ1-4; D is unclear. The length of the CDR3 is 14 residues. Trimming shortened V by 7 bases and J by 5 bases, and 13 bases separated the two germline ends. The germline V gene encodes CDR1 KGHDR and CDR2 SFDVKD. In DNA, the CDR3 is TGTGCCACCAGCGAGGGCTTTCCAAATGAAAAACTGTTTTTT. Protein product: CATSEGFPNEKLFF.

This clonotype has just a few counts. The gene calls are TRBV12-3 or TRBV12-4 and TRBJ2-5; 9 bases line up with TRBD1. The CDR3 runs 15 residues. J lost 0 bases, V lost 6 bases, and 5 bases had no gene match. The CDR3 is CASSPGQGHQETQYF. The CDR3 nucleotides read TGTGCCAGCAGCCCGGGACAGGGACACCAAGAGACCCAGTACTTC.

V usage is TRBV12-3 or TRBV12-4 and J usage is TRBJ2-5, with 7 bases matching TRBD2. The V gene end was trimmed by 3 bases and the J gene end by 1 base; junction bases not matched to a gene: 5. This CDR3 contains 15 residues. For the CDR3, the DNA is TGTGCCAGCAGTTTGGGGAGGGATGGCCAAGAGACCCAGTACTTC. Translated: CASSLGRDGQETQYF.

A few counts support this clonotype. This chain uses TRBV5-4 with TRBJ1-1, with D hard to call. Trimming removed 4 bases from V and 6 bases from J, with 10 bases in between. Looked up from germline, CDR1 is SGHNT and CDR2 is YYREEE (reference sequence). The CDR3 loop spans 12 amino acids. The DNA of the CDR3 is TGTGCCAGCAGCGACGGTCATCCTGAAGCTTTCTTT. Residues: CASSDGHPEAFF.

The chain uses TRBV12-3 or TRBV12-4 and TRBJ2-1; D may be TRBD2 (6 bases). Trimming cost V 4 bases and J 9 bases, with 16 bases left between them. The CDR3 sequence is 14 residues long. The CDR3 DNA reads as TGTGCCAGCAGTTCCCGGGACTCGAGGATTGAGCAGTTCTTC. It yields the protein CASSSRDSRIEQFF.

This clonotype showed up just a few times. J is TRBJ2-1 and V is TRBV7-2; D remains ambiguous. The germline V and J ends were trimmed by 7 bases and 3 bases, with 4 bases remaining between them. From germline, CDR1 is SGHTA and CDR2 FQGNSA. This CDR3 has 11 amino acids. CDR3 in DNA: TGTGCCAGCACCAACTACAATGAGCAGTTCTTC. Protein sequence: CASTNYNEQFF.

The chain recombines TRBV4-3 with TRBJ1-5; D is uncertain. The CDR3 runs to 13 residues. Trimming removed 0 bases from V and 5 bases from J, with 5 bases in between. CDR1 is LGHNA and CDR2 is YSLEER in the germline V gene. Here the CDR3 reads CASSQDGYQPQHF. The CDR3 DNA sequence: TGCGCCAGCAGCCAAGATGGATATCAGCCCCAGCATTTT.

This clonotype occurred a few times. The chain has TRBV14 and TRBJ2-2; D is perhaps TRBD1 or TRBD2 (5 bases each). Germline loops: CDR1 SGHDN, CDR2 FVKESK. Trimming took 6 bases from V and 6 from J, leaving 14 bases between them. This CDR3 spans 14 amino acids. CDR3 sequence: CASSRDASPGELFF. The CDR3 nucleotides read TGTGCCAGCAGTCGGGACGCAAGCCCCGGGGAGCTGTTTTTT.

J is TRBJ1-1 and V is TRBV11-2; D is ambiguous. The CDR3 contains 15 residues. In germline, CDR1 is SGHAT, CDR2 FQNNGV. V lost 3 bases, J lost 4 bases, and 15 bases lay in between. DNA of the CDR3: TGTGCCAGCAGCTTCCCTGCCCGACCCCTCACTGAAGCTTTCTTT. As protein: CASSFPARPLTEAFF.